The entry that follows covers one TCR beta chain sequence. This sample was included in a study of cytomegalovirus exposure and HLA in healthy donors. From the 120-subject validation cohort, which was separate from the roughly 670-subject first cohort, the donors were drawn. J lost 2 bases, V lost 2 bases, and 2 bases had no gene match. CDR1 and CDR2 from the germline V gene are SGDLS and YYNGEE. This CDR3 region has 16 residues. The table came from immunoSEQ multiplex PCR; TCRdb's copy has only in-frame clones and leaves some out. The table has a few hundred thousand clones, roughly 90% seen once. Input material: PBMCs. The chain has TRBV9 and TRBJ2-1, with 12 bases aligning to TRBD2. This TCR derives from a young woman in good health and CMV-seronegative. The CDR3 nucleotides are TGTGCCAGCAGCGTGCGACTAGCGGGGGCCTACAATGAGCAGTTCTTC. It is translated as CASSVRLAGAYNEQFF.